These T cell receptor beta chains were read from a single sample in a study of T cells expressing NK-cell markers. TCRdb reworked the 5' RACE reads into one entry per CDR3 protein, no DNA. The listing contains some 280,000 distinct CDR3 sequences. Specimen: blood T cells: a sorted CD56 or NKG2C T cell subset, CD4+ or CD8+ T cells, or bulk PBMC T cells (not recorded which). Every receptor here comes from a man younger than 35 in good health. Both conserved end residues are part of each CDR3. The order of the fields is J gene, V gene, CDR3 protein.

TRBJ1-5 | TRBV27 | CASSSGRNQPQHF
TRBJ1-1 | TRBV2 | CATILSPNTEAFF
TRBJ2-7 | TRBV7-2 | CASSSPTTSGGQKQYF
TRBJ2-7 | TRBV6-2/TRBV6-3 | CASSYTGTYEQYF
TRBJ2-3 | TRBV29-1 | CSVAPGAGYGTDTQYF
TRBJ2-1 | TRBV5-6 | CASSFGYEQFF
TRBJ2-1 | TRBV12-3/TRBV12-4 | CASSLNPSGRGNEQFF
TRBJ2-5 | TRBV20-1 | CSARDAYRETQYF
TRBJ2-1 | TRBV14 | CASSVRGGVYNEQFF
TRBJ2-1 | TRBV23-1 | CASSQSPRIPNEQFF
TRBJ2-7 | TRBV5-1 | CASSLALAAYEQYF
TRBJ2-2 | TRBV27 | CASSFGRTGELFF
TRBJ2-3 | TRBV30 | CAWSKGRVNTDTQYF
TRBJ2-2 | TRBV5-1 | CASSPIIAPGELFF
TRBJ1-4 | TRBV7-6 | CASSRKASLNEKLFF
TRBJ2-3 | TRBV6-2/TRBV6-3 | CASTPAGAEDTQYF
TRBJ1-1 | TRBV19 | CASRQQGANGYTEAFF
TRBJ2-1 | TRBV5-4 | CASSGQIGSDEQFF
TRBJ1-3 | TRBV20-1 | CSARRRGLAGNTIYF
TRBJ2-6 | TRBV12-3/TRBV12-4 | CAKRLPLDSESGANVLTF
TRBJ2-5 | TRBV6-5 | CASSYDRGKETQYF
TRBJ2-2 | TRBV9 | CASSVEPRGASGTAGELFF
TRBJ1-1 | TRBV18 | CASSPPPARNTEAFF
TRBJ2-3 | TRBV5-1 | CASSLVPPEQYF
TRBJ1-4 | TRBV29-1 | CSVSRATNEKLFF
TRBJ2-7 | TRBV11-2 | CASRRGGQKRDLYEQYF
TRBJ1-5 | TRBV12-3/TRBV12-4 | CASSLTTGMGNQPQHF
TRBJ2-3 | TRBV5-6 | CASSEPTSGRAPDTQYF
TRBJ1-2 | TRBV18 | CASSPGVSYGYTF
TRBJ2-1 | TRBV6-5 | CASSYAGSSHNEQFF
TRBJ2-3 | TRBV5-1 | CASSSYLLHVIDTQYF
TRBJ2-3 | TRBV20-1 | CSAGGGISNTQYF
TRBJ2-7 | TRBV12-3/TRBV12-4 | CASRPRSGRAHEQYF
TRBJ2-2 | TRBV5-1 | CASSKGLAGGPAGELFF
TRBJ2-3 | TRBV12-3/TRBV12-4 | CASSLAAGGIDTQYF
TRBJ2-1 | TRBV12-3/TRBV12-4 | CASSRTGFYNEQFF
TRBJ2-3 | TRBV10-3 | CAISERTSWDTQYF
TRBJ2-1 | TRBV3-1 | CASSPELNSAQFF
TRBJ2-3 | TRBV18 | CASSPPLGQASTDTQYF
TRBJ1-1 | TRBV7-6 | CASSSNRYTEAFF
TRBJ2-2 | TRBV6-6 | CAVGTAYTGELFF
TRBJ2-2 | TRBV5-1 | CASSLETGPGELFF
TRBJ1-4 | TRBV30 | CAWSPGSPKLFF
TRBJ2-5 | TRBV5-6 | CASRQGLRETQYF
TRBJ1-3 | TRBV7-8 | CASRATSAGNTIYF
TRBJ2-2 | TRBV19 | CASSTTTGTGELFF
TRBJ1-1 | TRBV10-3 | CAIRLGGVTEAFF
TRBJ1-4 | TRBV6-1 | CASTHGGTGTEKLFF
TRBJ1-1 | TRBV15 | CATRQRGMNTEAFF
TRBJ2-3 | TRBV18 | CASSPLPGLEGSTDTQYF
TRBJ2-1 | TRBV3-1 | CASSQGRTLTSYNEQFF
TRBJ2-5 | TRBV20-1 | CSASATSGPPQETQYF
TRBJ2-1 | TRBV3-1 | CASSPTSGTIYNEQFF
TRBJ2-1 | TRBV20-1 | CSATARATNEQFF
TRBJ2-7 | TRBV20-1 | CSAITDIYEQYF
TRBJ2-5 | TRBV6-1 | CASRRGVGQETQYF